A selection of T cell receptor beta chains follows, all from one sample in a study of Ad26.COV2.S vaccination and SARS-CoV-2 variants. Profiling relied on immunoSEQ multiplex PCR, and the TCRdb table lists in-frame clones only, not all of them. The sample shows a few hundred thousand clones, approximately 88% of them seen only once. The sample in question was peripheral blood, obtained in a trial of Ad26.COV2.S vaccine versus placebo. The receptors were gathered from a person aged 18-65 years who received the Ad26.COV2.S COVID-19 vaccine or a placebo. The CDR3 runs from the conserved cysteine through the conserved F or W. Each record gives: clone size, D gene, J gene, V gene, CDR3 protein, CDR3 DNA. A D gene is named only where the DNA matches it firmly. Clone size is shown for a subset of rows, as once, few, many or a class of expanded clone.

. . TRBJ1-4 TRBV18 CASSPDLSEKLFF TGTGCCAGCTCACCAGACCTCAGTGAAAAACTGTTTTTT
many TRBD2 TRBJ2-7 TRBV6-6 CASNEWEGGEQYF TGTGCCAGCAACGAATGGGAGGGAGGGGAGCAGTACTTC
. . TRBJ2-2 TRBV9 CASSQGTHTGELFF TGTGCCAGCAGCCAAGGGACCCACACCGGGGAGCTGTTTTTT
. . TRBJ1-3 TRBV7-2 CASSSTLRGNTIYF TGTGCCAGCAGCTCGACACTCAGGGGAAACACCATATATTTT
. TRBD1 TRBJ2-7 TRBV5-4 CASSLLLGQSAYEQYF TGTGCCAGCAGCTTGTTGTTGGGACAGTCCGCCTACGAGCAGTACTTC
. TRBD1 TRBJ1-6 TRBV6-1 CASSGSSGTGGNSPLHF TGTGCCAGCAGTGGAAGTTCCGGGACAGGGGGAAATTCACCCCTCCACTTT
few . TRBJ2-1 TRBV9 CASSAPPPLNEQFF TGTGCCAGCAGCGCCCCTCCTCCGTTGAATGAGCAGTTCTTC
. TRBD1 TRBJ1-6 TRBV19 CASSSRGGGSYNSPLHF TGTGCCAGTAGCTCCCGAGGGGGCGGATCCTATAATTCACCCCTCCACTTT
. . TRBJ1-1 TRBV25-1 CASSESSIGGKNTEAFF TGTGCCAGCAGTGAATCTAGTATCGGGGGAAAGAACACTGAAGCTTTCTTT
. . TRBJ2-3 TRBV7-2 CASSVTTSTDTQYF TGTGCCAGCAGCGTGACTACTAGCACAGATACGCAGTATTTT
. . TRBJ1-2 TRBV6-5 CASRWTGRGGYTF TGTGCCAGCAGGTGGACGGGACGAGGTGGCTACACCTTC
once . TRBJ2-2 TRBV11-2 CASTQGTGELFF TGTGCCAGCACCCAGGGGACCGGGGAGCTGTTTTTT
. . TRBJ1-3 TRBV5-1 CASSPEGPNTIYF TGCGCCAGCAGCCCGGAGGGCCCGAACACCATATATTTT
. TRBD2 TRBJ2-3 TRBV7-3 CASSFGLAGHTDTQYF TGTGCCAGCAGCTTTGGGCTAGCGGGCCACACAGATACGCAGTATTTT
. . TRBJ1-2 TRBV20-1 CSAGAGSGYTF TGCAGTGCTGGAGCAGGGAGCGGCTACACCTTC
. . TRBJ2-3 TRBV18 CASSRDPKVWDTQYF TGTGCCAGCTCACGGGACCCCAAGGTCTGGGATACGCAGTATTTT
. TRBD2 TRBJ2-5 TRBV5-4 CASSGLAGGLHQETQYF TGTGCCAGCAGCGGACTAGCGGGGGGCCTCCACCAAGAGACCCAGTACTTC
. . TRBJ1-1 TRBV27 CASSLIGGGNTEAFF TGTGCCAGCAGTTTAATAGGAGGAGGGAACACTGAAGCTTTCTTT
. TRBD2 TRBJ2-3 TRBV14 CASSQGGIAGDTQYF TGTGCCAGCAGCCAAGGAGGGATAGCGGGAGATACGCAGTATTTT
. . TRBJ2-7 TRBV6-6 CASSPRGGEQYF TGTGCCAGCAGCCCGAGGGGGGGGGAGCAGTACTTC
once . TRBJ2-3 TRBV4-2 CASSTRPDTQYF TGTGCCAGCAGCACCCGACCAGATACGCAGTATTTT
. . TRBJ1-4 TRBV18 CASSPTTATNEKLFF TGTGCCAGCTCACCGACGACAGCAACTAATGAAAAACTGTTTTTT
. . TRBJ2-7 TRBV6-2/TRBV6-3 CASSPEGGEQYF TGTGCCAGCAGTCCGGAGGGCGGGGAGCAGTACTTC
. TRBD1 TRBJ2-6 TRBV29-1 CSVRPGQLASGANVLTF TGCAGCGTTAGACCGGGACAGCTGGCCTCTGGGGCCAACGTCCTGACTTTC
. . TRBJ2-1 TRBV9 CASSVGGRETGNEQFF TGTGCCAGCAGCGTAGGGGGGCGGGAGACCGGCAATGAGCAGTTCTTC
. . TRBJ2-1 TRBV12-3/TRBV12-4 CASSSIPGNEQFF TGTGCCAGCAGTTCCATCCCTGGCAATGAGCAGTTCTTC
. . TRBJ1-6 TRBV19 CASMKSGNSPLHF TGTGCCAGTATGAAGTCGGGTAATTCACCCCTCCACTTT
. . TRBJ2-3 TRBV2 CASMGASRADTQYF TGTGCCAGCATGGGAGCTAGCCGGGCAGATACGCAGTATTTT
. . TRBJ1-1 TRBV18 CASSPLQLNTEAFF TGTGCCAGCTCACCTTTACAATTGAACACTGAAGCTTTCTTT
. . TRBJ1-3 TRBV5-4 CASSWRGGSGNTIYF TGTGCCAGCAGTTGGAGAGGGGGTTCTGGAAACACCATATATTTT
. TRBD1 TRBJ1-5 TRBV19 CATRSTGLQPQHF TGTGCCACCCGATCGACAGGGCTTCAGCCCCAGCATTTT
. . TRBJ1-2 TRBV19 CASSLKEFQDRGYTF TGTGCCAGTAGCCTAAAAGAGTTCCAGGATCGGGGCTACACCTTC
. . TRBJ1-3 TRBV6-5 CASRLGNTIYF TGTGCCAGCAGACTTGGAAACACCATATATTTT
. . TRBJ1-6 TRBV5-6 CASSPGSDSPLHF TGTGCCAGCAGCCCCGGATCGGATTCACCCCTCCACTTT